The sample holds a few counts of the clone carrying this T cell receptor (beta chain). This entry is derived from a study of cytotoxic CD8 clonotypes in ibrutinib-treated CLL. At the level of the study: Patients: about 11 relapsed/refractory, approximately 14 treatment-naive, around 17 IGHV unmutated. Results showed some 24 partial and 2 complete responses; following median roughly 70 months, approximately 15 remained remitted, approximately twelve advanced. Once treatment had gone on for a median of 12 months, range 6 to 36, response samples were drawn. Per sample, productive templates averaged around 250,000 and productive rearrangements averaged roughly 91,000.

Repertoires were generated with immunoSEQ multiplex PCR, while TCRdb's copy carries only in-frame clones and drops some. The sample lists approximately 120,000 clones; approximately 58% were seen once. The CDR3 is made up of 14 amino acids. The specimen was PBMCs, collected after 24 months of ibrutinib treatment. V gene TRBV21-1 combines with J gene TRBJ1-1; the table gives TRBD1 as D, unverified against the DNA. TRBV21-1 is flagged as a pseudogene. The TCR comes from a human donor with chronic lymphocytic leukemia. The DNA of the CDR3 is TGTGCCAGCATCCGGACAGGGGAGTTGACTGAAGCTTTCTTT. It yields the protein CASIRTGELTEAFF.